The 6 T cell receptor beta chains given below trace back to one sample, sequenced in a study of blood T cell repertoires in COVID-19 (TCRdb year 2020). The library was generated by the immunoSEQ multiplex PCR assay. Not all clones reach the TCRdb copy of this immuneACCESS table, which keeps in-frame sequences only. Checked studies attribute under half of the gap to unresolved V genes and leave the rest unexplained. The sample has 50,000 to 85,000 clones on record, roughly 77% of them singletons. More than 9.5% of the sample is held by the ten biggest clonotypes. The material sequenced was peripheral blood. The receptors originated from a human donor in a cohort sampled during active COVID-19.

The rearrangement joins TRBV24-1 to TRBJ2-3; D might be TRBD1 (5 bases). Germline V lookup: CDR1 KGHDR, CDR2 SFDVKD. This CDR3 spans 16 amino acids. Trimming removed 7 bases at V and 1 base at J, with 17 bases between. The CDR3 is CATSPGWQGGTDTQYF. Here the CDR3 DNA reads TGTGCCACCAGCCCAGGGTGGCAGGGCGGCACAGATACGCAGTATTTT.

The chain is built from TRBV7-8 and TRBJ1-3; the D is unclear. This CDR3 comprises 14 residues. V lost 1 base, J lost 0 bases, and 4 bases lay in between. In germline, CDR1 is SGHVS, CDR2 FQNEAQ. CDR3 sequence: CASSLGHSGNTIYF. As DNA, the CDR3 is TGTGCCAGCAGCTTAGGGCACTCTGGAAACACCATATATTTT.

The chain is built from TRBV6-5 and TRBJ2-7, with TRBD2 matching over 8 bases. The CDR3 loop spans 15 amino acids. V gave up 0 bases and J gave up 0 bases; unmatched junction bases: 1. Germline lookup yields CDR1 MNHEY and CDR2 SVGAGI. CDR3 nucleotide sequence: TGTGCCAGCAGTTACTCGAGCGGGAGCTCCTACGAGCAGTACTTC. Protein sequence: CASSYSSGSSYEQYF.

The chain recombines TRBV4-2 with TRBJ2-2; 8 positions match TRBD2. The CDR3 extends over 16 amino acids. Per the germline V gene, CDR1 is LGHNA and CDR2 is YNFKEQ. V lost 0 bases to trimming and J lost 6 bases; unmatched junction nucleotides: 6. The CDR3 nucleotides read TGTGCCAGCAGCCAAGAAGACGGGAGGGGGGCCGGGGAGCTGTTTTTT. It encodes CASSQEDGRGAGELFF.

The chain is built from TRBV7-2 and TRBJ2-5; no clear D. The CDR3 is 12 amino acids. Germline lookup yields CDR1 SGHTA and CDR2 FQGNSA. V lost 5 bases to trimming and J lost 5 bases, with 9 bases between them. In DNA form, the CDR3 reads TGTGCCAGCAGCCCTAGTAGCGAGACCCAGTACTTC. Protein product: CASSPSSETQYF.

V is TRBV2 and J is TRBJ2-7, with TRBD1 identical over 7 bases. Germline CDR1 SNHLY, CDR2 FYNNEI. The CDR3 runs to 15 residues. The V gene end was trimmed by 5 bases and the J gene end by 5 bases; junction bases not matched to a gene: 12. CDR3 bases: TGTGCCAGCAGTCCGCCTGAGACAGGGTTGCACGAGCAGTACTTC. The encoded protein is CASSPPETGLHEQYF.